Shown below are 32 T cell receptor beta chains from a single sample sequenced in a study of EBV T-cell therapy then PD-1 blockade in nasopharyngeal carcinoma. Using immunoSEQ multiplex PCR, the repertoire was profiled, and TCRdb retains in-frame clones only, with some absent. The profile covers roughly 16,000 clones, with roughly 83% appearing a single time and less than 30% taken by the ten largest. Which antigens these TCRs recognize remains unknown. Treatment in this sample: AdE1-LMPpoly-expanded autologous EBV-specific T-cell therapy followed by anti-PD-1 nivolumab. The sequenced sample was CD8+ T cells from blood, obtained at day 0 from a patient whose treatment included autologous EBV-specific T cells and nivolumab. These receptors were obtained from a man aged 35 to 55 with nasopharyngeal carcinoma.

The V gene is TRBV6-2 or TRBV6-3, the J gene TRBJ2-3; possibly TRBD2 for D (5 bases). Germline CDR1 reads MNHEY; CDR2 reads SVGEGT. The CDR3 sequence is 14 residues long. Between the trimmed V and J ends, which lost 5 bases and 2 bases, there was a span of 11 bases. The CDR3 sequence: CASSKAEATDTQYF. Here the CDR3 DNA reads TGTGCCAGCAGTAAAGCGGAAGCCACAGATACGCAGTATTTT.

This clone was seen only once. V and J are TRBV7-8 and TRBJ1-2, with 7 bases matching TRBD1. Germline V gene sequence: CDR1 SGHVS, CDR2 FQNEAQ. This CDR3 is built from 15 residues. With V trimmed by 4 bases and J by 8 bases, 13 bases remained unmatched. This CDR3 reads CASSSRADRDGGYTF. CDR3 coding DNA: TGTGCCAGCAGCTCACGGGCCGACAGGGACGGGGGCTACACCTTC.

The chain employs TRBV25-1 and TRBJ1-1; TRBD1 is a possible D gene (6 bases). Trimming pared 9 bases from V and 1 base from J, leaving 9 bases between. CDR3 length: 12 amino acids. Germline-derived CDR1 and CDR2 are MGHDK and SYGVNS. The CDR3 DNA reads TGTGCCAGTTTGGACAGGAACACTGAAGCTTTCTTT. As protein: CASLDRNTEAFF.

The genes are TRBV4-1 and TRBJ2-5; tentatively, D is TRBD1 (5 bases). This CDR3 is 19 amino acids long. Germline CDR1 is MGHRA and CDR2 is YSYEKL. Trimming left V 0 bases short and J 2 bases short, with 22 bases between. Written as DNA, the CDR3 is TGCGCCAGCAGCCAAGAGACCCTTAGGGGCGTCTTCACTCAAGAGACCCAGTACTTC. This translates into CASSQETLRGVFTQETQYF.

The rearrangement joins TRBV13 to TRBJ1-2; D is perhaps TRBD1 (6 bases). The CDR3 spans 16 residues. V shed 0 bases and J shed 3 bases, with 14 bases lying between them. Looked up from germline, CDR1 is PRHDT and CDR2 is FYEKMQ (reference sequence). The CDR3 bases are TGTGCCAGCAGCTTAGGGTGGGGGGCAGTGGACTATGGCTACACCTTC. This codes for CASSLGWGAVDYGYTF.

The genes are TRBV4-3 and TRBJ1-3, with D perhaps matching TRBD1 (6 bases). The CDR3 runs 17 residues. The V end was cut by 4 bases, the J end by 0 bases, with 16 bases between. CDR1 is LGHNA, CDR2 YSLEER, per germline. The CDR3 reads CASSLHPEGGSGNTIYF. The CDR3 bases are TGCGCCAGCAGCCTTCATCCTGAAGGGGGCTCTGGAAACACCATATATTTT.

J is TRBJ2-1 and V is TRBV5-5, with D unclear. V was shortened by 4 bases and J by 10 bases, with 9 bases between the two germline ends. CDR1 is SGHKS and CDR2 is YYEKEE in the germline V gene (reference sequence). CDR3 length: 11 amino acids. Here the CDR3 reads CASSPDWEQFF. The CDR3 nucleotides read TGTGCCAGCAGCCCAGACTGGGAGCAGTTCTTC.

The chain employs TRBV4-2 and TRBJ1-6; no firm D call. There are 17 residues in the CDR3. V was shortened by 0 bases and J by 3 bases, with 12 bases between the two germline ends. Looked up from germline, CDR1 is LGHNA and CDR2 is YNFKEQ. The CDR3 sequence is CASSQEAGALYNSPLHF. The CDR3 DNA reads as TGTGCCAGCAGCCAAGAGGCAGGCGCCCTCTATAATTCACCCCTCCACTTT.

This sequence joins TRBV4-1 and TRBJ2-7, with D possibly matching TRBD1 (6 bases). The CDR3 is 14 residues long. Trimming removed 3 bases from V and 6 bases from J, with 15 bases in between. The germline CDR1 and CDR2 sequences are MGHRA and YSYEKL. In DNA form, the CDR3 reads TGCGCCAGCAGCCAGTATACAGGGTACGGCGAGCAGTACTTC. Protein sequence: CASSQYTGYGEQYF.

J is TRBJ1-6 and V is TRBV3-1 (or the pseudogene TRBV3-2), with 9 bases aligning to TRBD1. The CDR3 has 14 residues. The V gene's germline CDR1 is LGHDT and CDR2 YNNKEL (reference sequence). V shed 3 bases and J 10 bases; nucleotides not matched to a gene: 4. DNA for the CDR3: TGTGCCAGCAGCCACGGACAGGGGAGATCACCCCTCCACTTT. This encodes CASSHGQGRSPLHF.

The V call is TRBV9, the J call TRBJ1-2, with D perhaps TRBD1 (6 bases). Per germline, CDR1 SGDLS and CDR2 YYNGEE. The V and J ends lost 6 bases and 3 bases respectively, with 24 bases between them. The CDR3 has 17 residues. The CDR3 DNA reads as TGTGCCAGCAACGGAAACCGACAGGCGTCAGGTCACTATGGCTACACCTTC. This encodes CASNGNRQASGHYGYTF.

This rearrangement joins TRBV19 to TRBJ1-5, with 9 bases fitting TRBD1. CDR1 is LNHDA and CDR2 is SQIVND in the germline V gene (reference sequence). V shed 7 bases, J shed 2 bases, and the junction held 12 bases outside the gene matches. The CDR3 has 17 residues. The DNA of the CDR3 is TGTGCCAGTACTAAGGACAGGGGCTTAAGTGGCAATCAGCCCCAGCATTTT. Encoded protein: CASTKDRGLSGNQPQHF. The full variable domain, its missing parts supplied by reference TRBV19 and TRBJ1-5, is DGGITQSPKYLFRKEGQNVTLSCEQNLNHDAMYWYRQDPGQGLRLIYYSQIVNDFQKGDIAEGYSVSREKKESFPLTVTSAQKNPTAFYLCASTKDRGLSGNQPQHFGDGTRLSIL.

The DNA for the CDR3 is TGTGCCAGCAGTAAACAGGGGGGCAATGAGCAGTTCTTC. This encodes CASSKQGGNEQFF. The chain is built from TRBV6-5 and TRBJ2-1, with 8 nucleotides matching TRBD1. V shed 5 bases, J shed 6 bases, and the junction held 3 bases outside the gene matches. The CDR3 extends over 13 amino acids. CDR1 and CDR2 from the germline V gene are MNHEY and SVGAGI.

The V call is TRBV27, the J call TRBJ2-7; 7 nucleotides align to TRBD1. CDR3 size: 12 residues. The V gene's germline CDR1 is MNHEY and CDR2 SMNVEV (reference sequence). The V gene end was trimmed by 10 bases and the J gene end by 0 bases; junction bases not matched to a gene: 3. This CDR3 reads CATGDSSYEQYF. For the CDR3, the DNA is TGTGCCACCGGGGACAGCTCCTACGAGCAGTACTTC.

This clone has just a few counts. The chain uses TRBV2 and TRBJ1-5, with 7 bases that match TRBD1. V shed 4 bases and J 6 bases; nucleotides not matched to a gene: 12. The CDR3 sequence is 16 residues long. The germline CDR1 and CDR2 sequences are SNHLY and FYNNEI. The CDR3 DNA is TGTGCCAGCAGTGTAGATTTGCGACAGGGCACTCAGCCCCAGCATTTT. Its protein is CASSVDLRQGTQPQHF.

The V call is TRBV27, the J call TRBJ1-5; D unclear. The CDR3 is made up of 14 amino acids. V dropped 2 bases and J dropped 9 bases, with 14 bases sitting between them. Germline V gene data show CDR1 as MNHEY and CDR2 as SMNVEV (reference sequence). In DNA, the CDR3 is TGTGCCAGCAGTTTAGCATGGGCAGTCGGGCCCCAGCATTTT. This sequence encodes CASSLAWAVGPQHF.

This clone has just one count. The chain links TRBV7-6 to TRBJ1-5; D might be TRBD1 (6 bases). Germline V gene sequence: CDR1 SGHVS, CDR2 FNYEAQ. The CDR3 totals 16 residues. Trimming stripped 1 base from V and 1 base from J, with 11 bases between. The CDR3: CASSLGGGASNQPQHF. CDR3 in DNA: TGTGCCAGCAGCTTAGGTGGGGGGGCGAGCAATCAGCCCCAGCATTTT.

The chain joins TRBV4-3 to TRBJ2-7; TRBD1 matches at 9 bases. The CDR3 has 15 residues. Germline V gives CDR1 LGHNA, CDR2 YSLEER. Trimming at V came to 0 bases and at J to 7 bases, leaving 7 bases not matched to a gene. This CDR3 reads CASSQEGTGMYEQYF. CDR3 nucleotide sequence: TGCGCCAGCAGCCAAGAGGGGACAGGGATGTATGAGCAGTACTTC.

This clone is classed as large. J is TRBJ2-1 and V is TRBV13, with D possibly being TRBD1 or TRBD2 (7 bases each). The CDR3 sequence is 12 residues long. Germline assignment: CDR1 PRHDT and CDR2 FYEKMQ (reference sequence). Trimming removed 6 bases at V and 10 bases at J, with 13 bases between. The CDR3 here is CASRMGGGEQFF. CDR3 coding DNA: TGTGCCAGCAGGATGGGAGGGGGCGAGCAGTTCTTC.

The gene calls are TRBV19 and TRBJ1-6; D is undetermined. The germline CDR1 and CDR2 sequences are LNHDA and SQIVND (reference sequence). V was shortened by 3 bases and J by 9 bases, with 12 bases between the two germline ends. CDR3 length: 14 residues. CDR3 sequence: CASSIRQVVSPLHF. Written as DNA, the CDR3 is TGTGCCAGTAGTATTCGCCAGGTTGTTTCACCCCTCCACTTT.

This chain connects TRBV6-2 or TRBV6-3 to TRBJ2-6; D gene ambiguous. V was pared by 3 bases and J by 5 bases, with 11 bases between. CDR1 MNHEY and CDR2 SVGEGT come from the germline V gene. The CDR3 length is 15 residues. The CDR3 DNA is TGTGCCAGCAGTTATCGTGGGATCTGGGCCAACGTCCTGACTTTC. Translating gives CASSYRGIWANVLTF.

CDR3 protein: CSVGSEWGTQYF. DNA for the CDR3: TGCAGCGTCGGTTCGGAGTGGGGGACCCAGTACTTC. V is TRBV29-1 and J is TRBJ2-5; D gene ambiguous. The V and J ends lost 6 bases and 7 bases respectively, with 15 bases between them. CDR1 is SQVTM and CDR2 is ANQGSEA in the germline V gene. This CDR3 has 12 residues.

The chain recombines TRBV4-1 with TRBJ2-1; 9 bases map to TRBD2. With V trimmed by 0 bases and J by 3 bases, 3 bases remained unmatched. In germline, CDR1 is MGHRA, CDR2 YSYEKL. The CDR3 sequence is 16 residues long. The CDR3 here is CASSQDLAGNYNEQFF. DNA for the CDR3: TGCGCCAGCAGCCAAGATCTAGCGGGGAACTACAATGAGCAGTTCTTC.

This chain joins TRBV6-2 or TRBV6-3 and TRBJ2-2; weak D call: TRBD1 (6 bases). V was shortened by 2 bases and J by 1 base, with 8 bases between the two germline ends. Germline V gene data show CDR1 as MNHEY and CDR2 as SVGEGT. The CDR3 extends over 15 amino acids. The CDR3 DNA reads TGTGCCAGCAGTTACAAGGACAGGAACACCGGGGAGCTGTTTTTT. It is translated as CASSYKDRNTGELFF.

The rearrangement joins TRBV3-1 (or the pseudogene TRBV3-2) to TRBJ1-2; tentative D call: TRBD1 (6 bases). V was pared by 4 bases and J by 4 bases, with 19 bases between. CDR1 is LGHDT, CDR2 YNNKEL, per germline (reference sequence). CDR3 size: 16 residues. The CDR3 DNA follows: TGTGCCAGCAGCCCCCGGGTTGGGGGGCGAGGCTATGGCTACACCTTC. Translating gives CASSPRVGGRGYGYTF.

This sequence joins TRBV30 and TRBJ1-1; D may be TRBD1 (5 bases). This CDR3 is 14 amino acids long. Germline values: CDR1 GTSNPN, CDR2 SVGIG (reference sequence). Trimming removed 1 base from V and 3 bases from J, with 12 bases in between. As DNA, the CDR3 is TGTGCCTGGAGTGGGTTGGGGGTATACACTGAAGCTTTCTTT. Translation: CAWSGLGVYTEAFF.

The chain couples TRBV27 to TRBJ2-4; D is undetermined. The length of the CDR3 is 15 residues. Germline V CDR1 and CDR2: MNHEY, SMNVEV (reference sequence). V lost 2 bases and J lost 0, with 8 bases in between. This chain's CDR3 is CASSLKMAAKNIQYF. The CDR3 nucleotides are TGTGCCAGCAGTTTAAAGATGGCAGCCAAAAACATTCAGTACTTC.

The chain joins TRBV7-2 to TRBJ1-2, with D unresolved. The CDR3 covers 15 residues. V was pared by 3 bases and J by 0 bases, with 11 bases between. The V gene's germline CDR1 is SGHTA and CDR2 FQGNSA. The CDR3 nucleotides are TGTGCCAGCAGCTTCACAGTACCCTCTAACTATGGCTACACCTTC. This translates into CASSFTVPSNYGYTF.

The V gene is TRBV4-3, the J gene TRBJ1-2; perhaps TRBD1 as D (6 bases). V lost 4 bases and J 1 base, leaving 16 bases between the germline ends. Germline V gene lookup returns CDR1 LGHNA and CDR2 YSLEER. The CDR3 contains 16 residues. The DNA for the CDR3 is TGCGCCAGCAGCCGCGGACCCGGGACACTTAACTATGGCTACACCTTC. It codes for CASSRGPGTLNYGYTF.

The chain is built from TRBV6-1 and TRBJ2-7, with 7 bases lining up with TRBD1. Trimming removed 2 bases from V and 0 bases from J; junction bases left unmatched: 4. The CDR3 spans 15 residues. Germline CDR1 and CDR2: MNHNS and SASEGT. The CDR3 loop reads CASSEQQGNSYEQYF. The CDR3 nucleotides read TGTGCCAGCAGTGAACAACAGGGGAACTCCTACGAGCAGTACTTC.

V usage is TRBV6-6 and J usage is TRBJ2-1; the D is unclear. Germline loops: CDR1 MNHNY, CDR2 SVGAGI (reference sequence). CDR3 length: 15 residues. V shed 2 bases and J shed 1 base, with 9 bases lying between them. The CDR3 DNA follows: TGTGCCAGCAGTTACACGGTTATTTCCTACAATGAGCAGTTCTTC. It encodes CASSYTVISYNEQFF.

V gene TRBV5-6 combines with J gene TRBJ2-5; TRBD1 matches 9 bases. The CDR3 has 13 amino acids. The trim removed 3 bases at V and 3 bases at J, leaving 0 bases unmatched. Germline V CDR1 and CDR2: SGHDT, YYEEEE. CDR3 sequence (DNA): TGTGCCAGCAGCTGGACAGGGGAAGAGACCCAGTACTTC. Its protein product is CASSWTGEETQYF.